The following is a T cell receptor (beta chain) sequence with its context. Its antigen is not known. With V trimmed by 2 bases and J by 2 bases, 5 bases remained unmatched. CDR1 SGHAT and CDR2 FQNNGV come from the germline V gene. The CDR3 extends over 16 amino acids. PCR primers comprised 60 Vbeta and 13 Jbeta primers. Method: immunoSEQ multiplex PCR; TCRdb's copy keeps in-frame clones and lacks some. The sample contains some 120,000 clones, roughly 85% of which appear only once. These data originate in a study of cytomegalovirus exposure and HLA in healthy donors. Whole-study results and caveats: Most of the CMV-associated TCR beta chains (in a later analysis) appeared to be HLA-restricted. Rates of TCR association differed by HLA locus in a later analysis, with DRB1 highest and HLA-C lowest.

The chain combines TRBV11-2 with TRBJ2-1; TRBD2 agrees at 8 bases. This TCR was recovered from a woman aged 40-49 years in good health and CMV-seropositive. Sequenced sample: PBMCs. The CDR3 nucleotides are TGTGCCAGCAGCTTATTACGCGGGAGGACCTACAATGAGCAGTTCTTC. It specifies CASSLLRGRTYNEQFF. The variable domain in full, completed from reference TRBV11-2 and TRBJ2-1, reads EAGVAQSPRYKIIEKRQSVAFWCNPISGHATLYWYQQILGQGPKLLIQFQNNGVVDDSQLPKDRFSAERLKGVDSTLKIQPAKLEDSAVYLCASSLLRGRTYNEQFFGPGTRLTVL.